The 27 T cell receptor beta chains given below trace back to one sample, sequenced in a study of cytomegalovirus exposure and HLA in healthy donors (dated by TCRdb to about 2017). Libraries were made using the immunoSEQ multiplex PCR assay. A mixture of 60 forward primers for TCR Vbeta segments and 13 reverse primers for TCR Jbeta segments was used in the multiplex PCR. TCRdb re-hosts the immuneACCESS table, in-frame sequences only. Its copies lack some clones; in the studies checked, an unresolved V gene accounts for under half of them, and the cause for the rest is not known. The sample profile shows some 170,000 clones; about 80% of them were found once. The ten largest clones add up to 3.5% to 4.5% of the sample. The sample was PBMCs. All receptors derive from a man aged 25-45 years in good health and CMV-seropositive.

The J gene is TRBJ2-7, the V gene TRBV19, with 8 bases matching TRBD1. The CDR3 has 15 amino acids. The V segment lost 3 bases and the J segment 2 bases; nucleotides outside the gene matches: 6. Germline assignment: CDR1 LNHDA and CDR2 SQIVND (reference sequence). The CDR3 sequence: CASSMAQGVPYEQYF. The CDR3 bases are TGTGCCAGTAGTATGGCACAGGGGGTTCCCTACGAGCAGTACTTC.

This clone was seen a single time. This rearrangement joins TRBV27 to TRBJ1-5; D call uncertain. Deletions cut 0 bases from V and 5 bases from J, with 8 bases between. Germline assignment: CDR1 MNHEY and CDR2 SMNVEV (reference sequence). The CDR3 is 14 residues long. The CDR3 nucleotides are TGTGCCAGCAGTTTATCAGGGAGAGATCAGCCCCAGCATTTT. It translates to CASSLSGRDQPQHF.

The genes are TRBV5-6 and TRBJ2-7; tentatively, D is TRBD2 (7 bases). The V end was cut by 7 bases, the J end by 0 bases, with 17 bases between. Germline V lookup: CDR1 SGHDT, CDR2 YYEEEE. CDR3 length equals 15 residues. CDR3 DNA: TGTGCCAGCCGCCAGCAGGGAGGGGGCTCCTACGAGCAGTACTTC. It specifies CASRQQGGGSYEQYF. The full variable domain, in which reference TRBV5-6 and TRBJ2-7 provide the parts outside the CDR3, is DAGVTQSPTHLIKTRGQQVTLRCSPKSGHDTVSWYQQALGQGPQFIFQYYEEEERQRGNFPDRFSGHQFPNYSSELNVNALLLGDSALYLCASRQQGGGSYEQYFGPGTRLTVT.

The rearrangement links TRBV6-1 to TRBJ1-4; unclear D gene. The germline CDR1 and CDR2 sequences are MNHNS and SASEGT. The length of the CDR3 is 16 residues. V lost 3 bases and J lost 2, with 13 bases in between. CDR3 sequence reads: CASSDVAGYTNEKLFF. CDR3 DNA sequence: TGTGCCAGCAGTGATGTGGCGGGCTACACTAATGAAAAACTGTTTTTT.

V is TRBV6-1 and J is TRBJ1-1, with D perhaps TRBD1 (5 bases). V dropped 10 bases and J dropped 0 bases, with 15 bases sitting between them. This CDR3 spans 14 amino acids. CDR1 MNHNS and CDR2 SASEGT come from the germline V gene. The CDR3 DNA is TGTGCCACCTGTGCAGGGAACATGAACACTGAAGCTTTCTTT. It is translated as CATCAGNMNTEAFF.

This clone was seen only a few times. J is TRBJ2-4 and V is TRBV25-1, with a weak D call TRBD2 (6 bases). Trimming removed 4 bases at V and 13 bases at J, with 11 bases between. This CDR3 has 11 residues. CDR1 MGHDK and CDR2 SYGVNS come from the germline V gene. The CDR3 loop reads CASSGGREQYF. In nucleotides, the CDR3 is TGTGCCAGCAGTGGTGGGCGGGAACAGTACTTC.

This clone turned up a few times. The genes are TRBV7-9 and TRBJ1-1; 7 bases fit TRBD1. The CDR3 runs to 15 residues. The V segment lost 6 bases and the J segment 0 bases; nucleotides outside the gene matches: 7. The V gene's germline CDR1 is SEHNR and CDR2 FQNEAQ (reference sequence). The CDR3 nucleotides are TGTGCCAGCAGTCCACAGGGGACGGTGAACACTGAAGCTTTCTTT. Translation gives CASSPQGTVNTEAFF.

The chain uses TRBV27 and TRBJ2-5; TRBD2 matches at 11 bases. The V segment lost 4 bases and the J segment 4 bases; nucleotides outside the gene matches: 5. CDR1 is MNHEY, CDR2 SMNVEV, per germline (reference sequence). The CDR3 has 15 residues. The CDR3 DNA reads as TGTGCCAGCAGTTCCAGACTAGCGGGGAGAGAGACCCAGTACTTC. Its protein product is CASSSRLAGRETQYF.

The chain is built from TRBV29-1 and TRBJ1-1; 10 bases are a match to TRBD1. V was clipped by 6 bases and J by 4 bases; unmatched bases: 5. The germline CDR1 and CDR2 sequences are SQVTM and ANQGSEA. CDR3 length equals 13 residues. The CDR3 spells CSVRGQGVTEAFF. The CDR3, as DNA: TGCAGCGTCCGAGGACAGGGGGTCACTGAAGCTTTCTTT.

J is TRBJ1-2 and V is TRBV28, with 11 positions matching TRBD1. Germline CDR1 MDHEN, CDR2 SYDVKM. The CDR3 sequence is 14 residues long. J lost 8 bases, V lost 4 bases, and 6 bases had no gene match. The DNA of the CDR3 is TGTGCCAGCAGTTCAGGACAGGGGGCGGGCGGCTACACCTTC. As protein: CASSSGQGAGGYTF.

This rearrangement joins TRBV27 to TRBJ2-1, with D perhaps matching TRBD2 (7 bases). Trimming left V 0 bases short and J 2 bases short, with 11 bases between. Per germline, CDR1 MNHEY and CDR2 SMNVEV (reference sequence). The length of the CDR3 is 16 residues. The DNA for the CDR3 is TGTGCCAGCAGTTTATCGGCGGGGGACACCTACAATGAGCAGTTCTTC. This translates into CASSLSAGDTYNEQFF.

This rearrangement joins TRBV28 to TRBJ1-2, with 10 bases matching TRBD1. This CDR3 is 13 amino acids long. Trimming took 7 bases from V and 7 from J; bases not matched to a gene: 6. Germline CDR1 is MDHEN and CDR2 is SYDVKM. The CDR3 spells CASNRQGAGGYTF. The CDR3 DNA is TGTGCCAGCAATCGACAGGGGGCGGGTGGCTACACCTTC.

This clone was found a few times. The V gene is TRBV5-6, the J gene TRBJ2-3, with TRBD1 as a possible D gene (6 bases). The V gene's germline CDR1 is SGHDT and CDR2 YYEEEE. V was cut by 6 bases and J by 6 bases, with 20 bases left in between. CDR3 length equals 15 residues. CDR3 loop: CASMWSGQGQDTQYF. The CDR3 DNA reads TGTGCCAGCATGTGGTCGGGTCAGGGGCAGGATACGCAGTATTTT.

V gene TRBV27 combines with J gene TRBJ2-6; possibly TRBD1 for D (6 bases). V gave up 6 bases and J gave up 2 bases, with 11 bases separating them. Germline V gives CDR1 MNHEY, CDR2 SMNVEV (reference sequence). The CDR3 contains 15 residues. The CDR3 here is CASSLQGTGANVLTF. CDR3 DNA: TGTGCCAGCAGCCTACAGGGAACTGGGGCCAACGTCCTGACTTTC.

V gene TRBV7-2 combines with J gene TRBJ2-3; D may be TRBD1 (6 bases). The germline V and J ends were trimmed by 1 base and 2 bases, with 7 bases remaining between them. CDR1 is SGHTA and CDR2 is FQGNSA in the germline V gene. The CDR3 extends over 14 amino acids. This chain's CDR3 is CASSLDRVTDTQYF. CDR3 coding DNA: TGTGCCAGCAGCTTAGACAGGGTCACAGATACGCAGTATTTT.

The chain recombines TRBV9 with TRBJ2-1; tentatively, D is TRBD1 (6 bases). With 0 bases removed from V and 4 bases from J, the gap between germline ends came to 11 bases. Germline CDR1 SGDLS, CDR2 YYNGEE. The CDR3 has 15 residues. The CDR3 is CASSVGGGAYNEQFF. The CDR3 DNA follows: TGTGCCAGCAGCGTAGGAGGGGGAGCATACAATGAGCAGTTCTTC.

In this sample, this clone turned up once. This sequence joins TRBV4-2 and TRBJ2-1; 9 bases align to TRBD2. This CDR3 has 16 residues. The V segment lost 0 bases and the J segment 3 bases; nucleotides outside the gene matches: 3. Germline V gene lookup returns CDR1 LGHNA and CDR2 YNFKEQ. The CDR3 nucleotides are TGTGCCAGCAGCCAAGATGGGCGGGGGGGCTACAATGAGCAGTTCTTC. Amino acids: CASSQDGRGGYNEQFF.

The table lists this clone with a few counts. The chain couples TRBV18 to TRBJ2-7; D not certain. The CDR3 has 15 residues. The germline V gene encodes CDR1 KGHSH and CDR2 LQKENI. The ends were cut back, 5 bases at V and 1 base at J, with 15 bases in the middle. In DNA form, the CDR3 reads TGTGCCAGCTCAGCAGAGGTTCAACCATCCTACGAGCAGTACTTC. Translation: CASSAEVQPSYEQYF.

The chain combines TRBV2 with TRBJ2-7; 7 nucleotides match TRBD1. Germline V gives CDR1 SNHLY, CDR2 FYNNEI. Unmatched junction bases numbered 8, after V lost 6 bases and J lost 3 bases. The CDR3 extends over 14 amino acids. In DNA, the CDR3 is TGTGCCAGCAGCCTCAATCGACAGGGCTACGAGCAGTACTTC. Its translation: CASSLNRQGYEQYF.

This clone was recorded a few times. The chain links TRBV6-5 to TRBJ1-2; D is unresolved. The CDR3 runs to 15 residues. V lost 0 bases to trimming and J lost 3 bases, with 11 bases between them. The germline gives CDR1 MNHEY, CDR2 SVGAGI. This CDR3 is CASSYSGGGHYGYTF. DNA of the CDR3: TGTGCCAGCAGTTACTCCGGTGGAGGGCACTATGGCTACACCTTC.

V gene TRBV28 combines with J gene TRBJ1-5; no definite D call. In germline, CDR1 is MDHEN, CDR2 SYDVKM. The CDR3 sequence is 15 residues long. Trimming stripped 7 bases from V and 6 bases from J, with 19 bases between. The CDR3 region has the DNA TGTGCCAGCACCATCATCGTCGGGGATCGTCAGCCCCAGCATTTT. Amino acids: CASTIIVGDRQPQHF.

The chain combines TRBV19 with TRBJ2-7; tentatively, D is TRBD1 (5 bases). The ends were cut back, 5 bases at V and 6 bases at J, with 11 bases in the middle. CDR1 LNHDA and CDR2 SQIVND come from the germline V gene (reference sequence). This CDR3 region has 12 residues. The CDR3 nucleotides read TGTGCCAGTAGTCCCCAGGGAAGCGAGCAGTACTTC. Its protein is CASSPQGSEQYF. The complete variable domain, with remaining parts taken from reference TRBV19 and TRBJ2-7, reads DGGITQSPKYLFRKEGQNVTLSCEQNLNHDAMYWYRQDPGQGLRLIYYSQIVNDFQKGDIAEGYSVSREKKESFPLTVTSAQKNPTAFYLCASSPQGSEQYFGPGTRLTVT.

V and J are TRBV12-5 and TRBJ2-1; D is possibly TRBD1 (5 bases). The CDR3 is 16 amino acids. Germline V gene data show CDR1 as LGHNT and CDR2 as FRNRAP. V lost 7 bases to trimming and J lost 5 bases, with 21 bases between them. The CDR3: CASAPHGRAVDNEQFF. DNA for the CDR3: TGTGCTAGTGCCCCCCACGGCAGGGCGGTAGACAATGAGCAGTTCTTC.

This clone was detected a few times. The genes are TRBV7-6 and TRBJ2-7; 9 nucleotides align to TRBD1. CDR1 SGHVS and CDR2 FNYEAQ come from the germline V gene. With V trimmed by 4 bases and J by 6 bases, 4 bases remained unmatched. The CDR3 length is 13 residues. CDR3 residues: CASSSGQGGEQYF. CDR3 nucleotides: TGTGCCAGCAGCTCGGGACAGGGAGGCGAGCAGTACTTC.

V usage is TRBV4-3 and J usage is TRBJ1-2; 10 bases are shared with TRBD1. The CDR3 has 16 amino acids. With 0 bases clipped from V and 7 bases from J, the junction kept 8 bases outside the gene matches. Germline values: CDR1 LGHNA, CDR2 YSLEER. CDR3 loop: CASSQDFVTGGGGYTF. The CDR3 DNA reads TGCGCCAGCAGCCAAGATTTTGTGACAGGGGGCGGTGGCTACACCTTC.

This clone was observed many times. As DNA, the CDR3 is TGCGCCAGCAAACAGGGGGCGCAAAACACCGGGGAGCTGTTTTTT. Translation: CASKQGAQNTGELFF. The rearrangement uses TRBV5-1 and TRBJ2-2; 9 bases align to TRBD1. Looked up from germline, CDR1 is SGHRS and CDR2 is YFSETQ. The CDR3 is 15 residues long. Trimming removed 6 bases from V and 2 bases from J; junction bases left unmatched: 5.

CDR3 coding DNA: TGTGCCATCAGTGAGGAGGCTAGTGTGCGCAATGAGCAGTTCTTC. This gives the protein CAISEEASVRNEQFF. The chain combines TRBV10-3 with TRBJ2-1; D gene ambiguous. Trimming removed 2 bases at V and 6 bases at J, with 14 bases between. CDR3 length equals 15 residues. Germline CDR1 ENHRY, CDR2 SYGVKD.